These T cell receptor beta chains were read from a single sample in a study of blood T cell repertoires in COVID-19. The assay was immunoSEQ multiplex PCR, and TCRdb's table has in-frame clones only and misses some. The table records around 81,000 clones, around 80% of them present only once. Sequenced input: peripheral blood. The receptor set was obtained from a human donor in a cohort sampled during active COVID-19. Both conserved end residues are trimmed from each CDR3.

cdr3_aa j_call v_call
ASSLSIRGQETQY TRBJ2-5 TRBV5-1
ASSRGGGASSGANVLT TRBJ2-6 TRBV4-2
ASSPQLYEQY TRBJ2-7 TRBV6-6
ASSLRLAQSPEQY TRBJ2-7 TRBV7-8
ASSPRQGGTEAF TRBJ1-1 TRBV25-1
ASSKPPGDEAF TRBJ1-1 TRBV6-6
ASSSPGEPQH TRBJ1-5 TRBV6-5
ASTKGARGNTIY TRBJ1-3 TRBV5-1
ASRETGRGYT TRBJ1-2 TRBV7-9
ASSLGLLTYEQY TRBJ2-7 TRBV5-4
ASSLASLAGEQY TRBJ2-7 TRBV5-1
ASSPGSGGTYEQY TRBJ2-7 TRBV7-2
ASSEYGGGDTDTQY TRBJ2-3 TRBV10-1
ASSHPTGGLRIRTEAF TRBJ1-1 TRBV6-6